This T cell receptor beta chain was profiled in a study of blood T cell repertoires in COVID-19. Study overall: The study drew acute and convalescent COVID-19 samples from the United States, Italy and Spain. The cDNA or gDNA used as material had been derived from T cells, B-cell-depleted T cells, or PBMCs.

Study processing details: Amplification from reference gene primers served as the basis for estimated nucleated cell counts. Data came from immunoSEQ multiplex PCR; TCRdb stores just in-frame clones and leaves some out. V and J calls and clone size follow that table, whereas D and trimming were derived from the DNA. The sample lists over 150,000 clones, 85% to 90% seen once, with approximately 2.1% in the top ten. The CDR3 totals 14 residues. V was shortened by 4 bases and J by 5 bases, with 15 bases between the two germline ends. From germline, CDR1 is SGHRS and CDR2 YFSETQ. V and J are TRBV5-1 and TRBJ2-5, with a tentative D call TRBD1 (5 bases). The sequencing input was peripheral blood. The sequence was collected from a man in his fifties who had recovered from COVID-19. CDR3 DNA sequence: TGCGCCAGCAGCCCCCAGGGTCTAAAGGAGACCCAGTACTTC. Residues: CASSPQGLKETQYF.